The entry below gives a single T cell receptor (beta chain) sequence along with its context. Its antigen is as yet unknown. This entry is derived from a study of T cell responses to AZD1222 COVID-19 vaccine. Broader study findings: Seropositivity was recorded at baseline in only a handful of AZD1222 recipients. Distributed over spike, vaccine-associated CD4 TCRs predominated at 160-218 and 743-854. Repertoire samples came only from after the peak T cell response.

Only in-frame clones appear in the TCRdb table, and some are missing; sequencing was by immunoSEQ multiplex PCR. This table holds tens of thousands of clones, over 80% found once. V was cut by 1 base and J by 4 bases, with 17 bases left in between. This CDR3 has 17 residues. The germline V gene encodes CDR1 MDHEN and CDR2 SYDVKM. The material was peripheral blood, obtained 28 days after the second AZD1222 dose. The receptor was isolated from an adult who received the AZD1222 COVID-19 vaccine. The chain carries TRBV28 and TRBJ1-5; possibly TRBD1 for D (6 bases). CDR3 sequence (DNA): TGTGCCAGCAGTTTATTGGAGGGGGGGGGACGGAATCAGCCCCAGCATTTT. Translation: CASSLLEGGGRNQPQHF.